A selection of T cell receptor beta chains follows, all from one sample in a study of Graves' ophthalmopathy and Graves' hyperthyroidism. Via MiXCR, TCRdb re-called the multiplex PCR reads, giving one row per CDR3 protein. Of around 400,000 distinct CDR3 sequences in the sample, around 21% were seen once. Sequenced material: peripheral blood. The receptors here all came from a woman aged 18-35 years with stable Graves' hyperthyroidism. Both conserved end residues are part of each CDR3. The D gene is left open where the match is weak. Only some rows state a clone size, as once, few, many or a class for expanded clones.

14	TRBJ1-2	TRBV6-1	many	TRBD1	TGTGCCAGCAGGAATGACAGGGACGGCTATGGCTACACCTTC	CASRNDRDGYGYTF
15	TRBJ2-7	TRBV27	NA	NA	TGTGCCAGCAGTTCCGACTCGACCCTCTCCTACGAGCAGTACTTC	CASSSDSTLSYEQYF
16	TRBJ2-2	TRBV6-1	NA	TRBD1	TGTGCCAGCAAGCTCGGGTCAGGGGGGAACACCGGGGAGCTGTTTTTT	CASKLGSGGNTGELFF
13	TRBJ2-5	TRBV7-3	many	TRBD2	TGTGCCAGCAGCTTCGGGGGGGAGGAGACCCAGTACTTC	CASSFGGEETQYF
16	TRBJ2-2	TRBV24-1	NA	TRBD2	TGTGCCACCAGTGATTCCCTAGCGGGGGACACCGGGGAGCTGTTTTTT	CATSDSLAGDTGELFF
13	TRBJ2-7	TRBV29-1	NA	NA	TGCAGCGCCCGGAAGCCCGGAGGCTACGAGCAGTACTTC	CSARKPGGYEQYF
14	TRBJ1-2	TRBV28	many	NA	TGTGCCAGCAAGGCCCGCGGGGCTACCTATGGCTACACCTTC	CASKARGATYGYTF
13	TRBJ2-7	TRBV5-1	many	NA	TGCGCCAGCAGCTTGGTTGGGACCTACGAGCAGTACTTC	CASSLVGTYEQYF
11	TRBJ1-1	TRBV6-2/TRBV6-3	many	NA	TGTGCCAGCAGAAAAGGACAGGAAGCTTTCTTT	CASRKGQEAFF
14	TRBJ1-1	TRBV11-2	many	NA	TGTGCCAGCAGCTTAAGGGAGCGGAACACTGAAGCTTTCTTT	CASSLRERNTEAFF
14	TRBJ2-5	TRBV10-2	NA	TRBD1	TGCGCCAGCAACGGACAGGGTGGTCAAGAGACCAAGTACTTC	CASNGQGGQETKYF
11	TRBJ1-1	TRBV6-5	many	NA	TGTGCCAGCAGTTCAGGGGTGAGGGCTTTCTTT	CASSSGVRAFF
13	TRBJ2-7	TRBV28	many	NA	TGTGCCAGCAGTTCAACCTCGGTGGGGGAGCAGTACTTC	CASSSTSVGEQYF
13	TRBJ1-2	TRBV28	NA	NA	TGTGCCAGCAGTTCAGGACAGTCCTGTGGGTACACCTTC	CASSSGQSCGYTF
18	TRBJ2-6	TRBV28	many	NA	TGTGCCAGCAGTCCCCCCGGCCCCCAGCACTCTGGGGCCAACGTCCTGACTTTC	CASSPPGPQHSGANVLTF
14	TRBJ1-2	TRBV20-1	many	TRBD1	TGCAGTGCTAGAGATTTTCAGGGGGCGAATGGCTACACCTTC	CSARDFQGANGYTF
16	TRBJ1-3	TRBV6-2/TRBV6-3	NA	NA	TGTGCCAGCAGTTTTGACCGCCTGAACTCTGGAAACACCATATATTTT	CASSFDRLNSGNTIYF
11	TRBJ2-5	TRBV29-1	many	NA	TGCAGCGTTGAGGTCAAAGAGACCCAGTACTTC	CSVEVKETQYF
15	TRBJ2-2	TRBV28	many	NA	TGTGCCAGCAGCCTCCCGGGGACCAACACCGGGGAGCTGTTTTTT	CASSLPGTNTGELFF
16	TRBJ1-5	TRBV6-2/TRBV6-3	NA	NA	TGTGCCAGCAGTTACGGGGGGGCAGCGTTCAATCAGCCCCAGCATTTT	CASSYGGAAFNQPQHF
19	TRBJ1-3	TRBV12-3/TRBV12-4	many	NA	TGTGCCAGCAGTTTAATCTGGGTTGCGGATCCGGGAGCTGGAAACACCATATATTTT	CASSLIWVADPGAGNTIYF
16	TRBJ1-2	TRBV6-5	few	TRBD1	TGTGCCAGCAGTTACACTGAACAGGGGGCGTACTATGGCTACACCTTC	CASSYTEQGAYYGYTF
14	TRBJ2-5	TRBV7-2	many	NA	TGTGCCAGCAGCCAGGGGGGGATCCAAGAGACCCAGTACTTC	CASSQGGIQETQYF
13	TRBJ2-2	TRBV10-2	few	TRBD2	TGCGCCAGCTATAGCGGGAGCACCGGGGAGCTGTTTTTT	CASYSGSTGELFF
13	TRBJ2-2	TRBV30	once	NA	TGTGCCTGGAGTGTTGCAGACACCGGGGAGCTGTTTTTT	CAWSVADTGELFF
13	TRBJ2-7	TRBV7-6	many	TRBD1	TGTGCCAGCAGCCCGGGTTCAGGGGGCGAGCAGTACTTC	CASSPGSGGEQYF
12	TRBJ2-7	TRBV20-1	many	NA	TGCAGTGCTAGGGACAGAAAGTACGAGCAGTACTTC	CSARDRKYEQYF
15	TRBJ2-5	TRBV6-5	NA	NA	TGTGCCAGCAGTTACTCCGGGACGGTTGGCGAGACCCAGTACTTC	CASSYSGTVGETQYF
15	TRBJ2-7	TRBV28	many	NA	TGTGCCAGCAGACAAGGTGGTAGTGGGGCCTACGAGCAGTACTTC	CASRQGGSGAYEQYF
14	TRBJ2-4	TRBV30	many	TRBD2	TGTGCCTGGAGCCCCGAAGCGGGAGGTAACATTCAGTACTTC	CAWSPEAGGNIQYF
11	TRBJ2-7	TRBV20-1	many	NA	TGCAGTGTTAGACAGCCTGACGAGCAGTACTTC	CSVRQPDEQYF
13	TRBJ2-2	TRBV7-6	many	TRBD1	TGTGCCAGCAGAACAGGGGTAGCAGGGGAGCTGTTTTTT	CASRTGVAGELFF
15	TRBJ2-7	TRBV28	NA	NA	TGTGCCAGCACCACCGCTTCTCCACGGGCCTACGAGCAGTACTTC	CASTTASPRAYEQYF
15	TRBJ1-5	TRBV6-5	many	NA	TGTGCCAGCAGTTACTCTACCACGGGAGATCAGCCCCAGCATTTT	CASSYSTTGDQPQHF
14	TRBJ1-2	TRBV6-1	NA	NA	TGTGCCAGCAGTCGCGATCAGGCCGCGCGTGGCTACACCTTC	CASSRDQAARGYTF
13	TRBJ2-1	TRBV10-3	NA	TRBD2	TGTGCCACCGAAAAGCGGGAGGGTTGGGAGCAGTTCTTC	CATEKREGWEQFF
12	TRBJ1-3	TRBV6-2/TRBV6-3	many	NA	TGTGCCAGCAGTTACGACGGAAACACCATATATTTT	CASSYDGNTIYF
14	TRBJ1-2	TRBV20-1	NA	TRBD1	TGCAGTGCTAGAGATTCGACAGGGACAATTGGCTACACCTTC	CSARDSTGTIGYTF
11	TRBJ2-7	TRBV20-1	NA	NA	TGCAGTGTCCAAGGGGGCTACGAGCAGTACTTC	CSVQGGYEQYF
11	TRBJ2-7	TRBV28	many	TRBD1	TGTGCCAGCACCGACAGGGGGACCAAGTACTTC	CASTDRGTKYF
12	TRBJ1-1	TRBV6-2/TRBV6-3	many	TRBD1	TGTGCCAGCGGAAGACAGGGCACTGAAGCTTTCTTT	CASGRQGTEAFF
16	TRBJ2-5	TRBV6-1	many	TRBD2	TGTGCCAGCAGTGAAGGAGCCGGGGGGGTAGTAGAGACCCAGTACTTC	CASSEGAGGVVETQYF
14	TRBJ2-5	TRBV18	many	NA	TGTGCCAGCTCCCCATCTAAGACCCAAGAGACCCAGTACTTC	CASSPSKTQETQYF
15	TRBJ1-1	TRBV12-3/TRBV12-4	few	NA	TGTGCCAGCAGTTTAAAGAACGGTCTGAACACTGAAGCTTTCTTT	CASSLKNGLNTEAFF
12	TRBJ2-5	TRBV7-2	many	NA	TGTGCCAGCAGCAGGATCGCAGAGACCCAGTACTTC	CASSRIAETQYF
15	TRBJ1-5	TRBV15	few	NA	TGTGCCACCAGCAGATTGGGGCCCGGCGGGCAGCCCCAGCATTTT	CATSRLGPGGQPQHF
13	TRBJ2-7	TRBV9	many	TRBD2	TGTGCCAGCAGCGTAACGGGAGGGTCCGAGCAGTACTTC	CASSVTGGSEQYF
11	TRBJ1-2	TRBV19	many	TRBD1	TGTGCCAGCCGGACAGGGAATGGCTACACCTTC	CASRTGNGYTF
15	TRBJ2-7	TRBV18	NA	TRBD2	TGTGCCAGCTCACCGGGACTAGCGGGATCCGACGAGCAGTACTTC	CASSPGLAGSDEQYF
13	TRBJ1-1	TRBV6-4	NA	NA	TGTGCCAGCAGGAGGACAAGGAACACTGAAGCTTTCTTT	CASRRTRNTEAFF
13	TRBJ1-1	TRBV6-1	NA	NA	TGTGCCAGCAGTGAAGTTATGGGCACTGAAGCTTTCTTT	CASSEVMGTEAFF